What follows are 14 T cell receptor beta chains derived from one specimen sequenced in a study of breast tumors, draining lymph nodes, adjacent tissues. Breast cancer patients provided tissue from their axillary draining lymph nodes. TCRdb analysed the multiplex PCR reads with MiXCR anew, one entry per CDR3 protein. The sample gives over 70,000 distinct CDR3 sequences, roughly 30% of which show up once; over 8% is in the top ten. Sample: axillary lymph node tissue. The receptors come from a female donor with breast cancer. Some clones in this sample may be carry-over from other donors' samples.

This chain joins TRBV7-2 and TRBJ1-2; 8 nucleotides match TRBD1. The trim removed 5 bases at V and 7 bases at J, leaving 6 bases unmatched. The CDR3 consists of 13 residues. Germline V CDR1 and CDR2: SGHTA, FQGNSA. The CDR3 region is CASSRDRGGGYTF. CDR3 sequence (DNA): TGTGCCAGCAGCAGAGACAGGGGTGGTGGCTACACCTTC. Complete variable domain (other parts from reference TRBV7-2 and TRBJ1-2): GAGVSQSPSNKVTEKGKDVELRCDPISGHTALYWYRQSLGQGLEFLIYFQGNSAPDKSGLPSDRFSAERTGGSVSTLTIQRTQQEDSAVYLCASSRDRGGGYTFGSGTRLTVV.

As to this clonotype: A much more abundant neighbour one base away suggests this may be a read error. The chain joins TRBV29-1 to TRBJ1-1; D uncertain. This CDR3 contains 11 residues. Per germline, CDR1 SQVTM and CDR2 ANQGSEA. With 6 bases removed from V and 4 bases from J, the gap between germline ends came to 9 bases. DNA for the CDR3: TGCAGCGTAGACGGGAGCACTGAAGCTTTCTTT. It yields the protein CSVDGSTEAFF.

The chain joins TRBV7-9 to TRBJ2-2, with 12 bases lining up with TRBD2. The CDR3 sequence is 17 residues long. J lost 0 bases, V lost 6 bases, and 5 bases had no gene match. The germline V gene has CDR1 SEHNR and CDR2 FQNEAQ (reference sequence). DNA for the CDR3: TGTGCCAGCAGACCGACTAGCGGGAGCACGAACACCGGGGAGCTGTTTTTT. Its translation: CASRPTSGSTNTGELFF.

This clonotype was seen a handful of times. The chain links TRBV6-2 or TRBV6-3 to TRBJ1-1; 8 bases align to TRBD1. V was clipped by 2 bases and J by 4 bases; unmatched bases: 3. Germline V gene sequence: CDR1 MNHEY, CDR2 SVGEGT. The CDR3 runs to 14 residues. CDR3 residues: CASSYRRGLTEAFF. Here the CDR3 DNA reads TGTGCCAGCAGTTACCGCAGGGGGCTCACTGAAGCTTTCTTT.

The CDR3 DNA is TGTGCCATCAGTGAGCGGGGGGAAAAACTGTTTTTT. Its protein product is CAISERGEKLFF. This chain links TRBV10-3 with TRBJ1-4; tentative D call: TRBD1 (5 bases). The length of the CDR3 is 12 residues. V was trimmed by 2 bases and J by 8 bases, leaving 6 bases between them. Germline V gene lookup returns CDR1 ENHRY and CDR2 SYGVKD.

In this sample, this clonotype turned up a few times. Possible read error: a much larger clone is one base away. This sequence joins TRBV6-2 or TRBV6-3 and TRBJ2-7; D gene ambiguous. Deletions cut 5 bases from V and 7 bases from J, with 12 bases between. The CDR3 sequence is 12 residues long. Germline V CDR1 and CDR2: MNHEY, SVGEGT. For the CDR3, the DNA is TGTGCCAGCAGTCACCTAGGTCGGGAGCAGTACTTC. It codes for CASSHLGREQYF.

This clonotype occurred many times. V is TRBV19 and J is TRBJ1-2; D possibly corresponds to TRBD1 (6 bases). The V end lost 7 bases, the J end lost 9 bases, and 24 bases lay between the germline ends. Germline V gene data show CDR1 as LNHDA and CDR2 as SQIVND (reference sequence). The CDR3 is 15 residues long. The DNA of the CDR3 is TGTGCCAGTACAGGGACGGGGGGCGGTCAGCGGAGCTACACCTTC. Translation gives CASTGTGGGQRSYTF. The full variable domain, rest sourced from reference TRBV19 and TRBJ1-2, is DGGITQSPKYLFRKEGQNVTLSCEQNLNHDAMYWYRQDPGQGLRLIYYSQIVNDFQKGDIAEGYSVSREKKESFPLTVTSAQKNPTAFYLCASTGTGGGQRSYTFGSGTRLTVV.

The rearrangement uses TRBV7-6 and TRBJ2-3; possibly TRBD2 for D (5 bases). Trimming took off 6 bases at V and 5 bases at J, with 12 bases between the two ends. The CDR3 loop spans 13 amino acids. CDR1 is SGHVS and CDR2 is FNYEAQ in the germline V gene. The DNA of the CDR3 is TGTGCCAGCAGTCCCGGGAAAAAAGATACGCAGTATTTT. Its protein is CASSPGKKDTQYF. Variable domain in full (rest from reference TRBV7-6 and TRBJ2-3): GAGVSQSPRYKVTKRGQDVALRCDPISGHVSLYWYRQALGQGPEFLTYFNYEAQQDKSGLPNDRFSAERPEGSISTLTIQRTEQRDSAMYRCASSPGKKDTQYFGPGTRLTVL.

This clonotype was recorded at least ten times. V gene TRBV5-5 combines with J gene TRBJ2-1, with 7 bases that match TRBD1. This CDR3 contains 14 residues. Germline V gives CDR1 SGHKS, CDR2 YYEKEE (reference sequence). V trimming: 5 bases; J trimming: 1 base; junction bases outside the gene matches: 3. The CDR3 nucleotides are TGTGCCAGCAGTCACAGGGGTTCCTACAATGAGCAGTTCTTC. The encoded protein is CASSHRGSYNEQFF. The full variable domain, with the rest looked up from reference TRBV5-5 and TRBJ2-1, is DAGVTQSPTHLIKTRGQQVTLRCSPISGHKSVSWYQQVLGQGPQFIFQYYEKEERGRGNFPDRFSARQFPNYSSELNVNALLLGDSALYLCASSHRGSYNEQFFGPGTRLTVL.

This clonotype came up many times. The CDR3 DNA sequence: TGTGCCAGCAGCCGACAGGAGGGCGCAGATACGCAGTATTTT. Encoded protein: CASSRQEGADTQYF. The V gene is TRBV6-5, the J gene TRBJ2-3; D might be TRBD1 or TRBD2, each matching 6 bases. With 6 bases removed from V and 4 bases from J, the gap between germline ends came to 14 bases. Germline V CDR1 and CDR2: MNHEY, SVGAGI. CDR3 length: 14 amino acids.

In the case of this clonotype: A junction end diverges from the germline sequence, so it may reflect a read error. In DNA, the CDR3 is TGCGCCAGCAGCCCTCCAGGAGGTTACAATGAGCAGTATTTT. It yields the protein CASSPPGGYNEQYF. This chain connects TRBV7-3 to TRBJ2-3; D perhaps matches TRBD2 (5 bases). The CDR3 is 14 amino acids. In germline, CDR1 is SGHTA, CDR2 FQGTGA.

For this clonotype: This sequence may be a read error, since a much larger clone differs from it by one base. The V call is TRBV20-1, the J call TRBJ2-1, with TRBD2 matching 12 bases. Trimming removed 3 bases from V and 6 bases from J; junction bases left unmatched: 6. CDR1 DFQATT and CDR2 SNEGSKA come from the germline V gene (reference sequence). The CDR3 spans 15 residues. The CDR3 bases are TGCAGTGCTAGGGTGACTAGCGGGAGCCCCAATGAGCAGTTCTTC. Translated, it gives CSARVTSGSPNEQFF.

This clonotype has at least ten counts. The chain couples TRBV7-9 to TRBJ2-1; 12 nucleotides line up with TRBD2. Germline V gene data show CDR1 as SEHNR and CDR2 as FQNEAQ (reference sequence). The length of the CDR3 is 16 residues. V was clipped by 4 bases and J by 4 bases; unmatched bases: 5. This CDR3 is CASSSSGRDNYNEQFF. The CDR3 nucleotides read TGTGCCAGCAGCTCTAGCGGGAGGGATAATTACAATGAGCAGTTCTTC.

In this sample, this clonotype turned up many times. This chain connects TRBV7-3 to TRBJ1-6, with 7 bases that match TRBD1. The J segment lost 8 bases and the V segment lost 4 bases, leaving 5 bases of the junction unmatched. Per germline, CDR1 SGHTA and CDR2 FQGTGA. The CDR3 totals 14 residues. CDR3 in amino acids: CASSSQGEHSPLHF. In nucleotides, the CDR3 is TGTGCCAGCAGCTCGCAGGGGGAGCATTCACCCCTCCACTTT. Drawing the rest from reference TRBV7-3 and TRBJ1-6, the complete variable domain is GAGVSQTPSNKVTEKGKYVELRCDPISGHTALYWYRQSLGQGPEFLIYFQGTGAADDSGLPNDRFFAVRPEGSVSTLKIQRTERGDSAVYLCASSSQGEHSPLHFGNGTRLTVT.